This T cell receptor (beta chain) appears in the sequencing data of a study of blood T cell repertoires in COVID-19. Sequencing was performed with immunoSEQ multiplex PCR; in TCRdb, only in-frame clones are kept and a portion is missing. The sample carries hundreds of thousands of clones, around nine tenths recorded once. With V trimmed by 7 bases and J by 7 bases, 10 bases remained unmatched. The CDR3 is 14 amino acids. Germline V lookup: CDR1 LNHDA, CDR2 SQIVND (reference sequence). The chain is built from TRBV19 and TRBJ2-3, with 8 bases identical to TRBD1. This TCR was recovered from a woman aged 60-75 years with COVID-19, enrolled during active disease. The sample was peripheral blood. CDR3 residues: CASTPQGATNTQYF. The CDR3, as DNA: TGTGCCAGTACCCCCCAGGGGGCGACGAATACGCAGTATTTT.